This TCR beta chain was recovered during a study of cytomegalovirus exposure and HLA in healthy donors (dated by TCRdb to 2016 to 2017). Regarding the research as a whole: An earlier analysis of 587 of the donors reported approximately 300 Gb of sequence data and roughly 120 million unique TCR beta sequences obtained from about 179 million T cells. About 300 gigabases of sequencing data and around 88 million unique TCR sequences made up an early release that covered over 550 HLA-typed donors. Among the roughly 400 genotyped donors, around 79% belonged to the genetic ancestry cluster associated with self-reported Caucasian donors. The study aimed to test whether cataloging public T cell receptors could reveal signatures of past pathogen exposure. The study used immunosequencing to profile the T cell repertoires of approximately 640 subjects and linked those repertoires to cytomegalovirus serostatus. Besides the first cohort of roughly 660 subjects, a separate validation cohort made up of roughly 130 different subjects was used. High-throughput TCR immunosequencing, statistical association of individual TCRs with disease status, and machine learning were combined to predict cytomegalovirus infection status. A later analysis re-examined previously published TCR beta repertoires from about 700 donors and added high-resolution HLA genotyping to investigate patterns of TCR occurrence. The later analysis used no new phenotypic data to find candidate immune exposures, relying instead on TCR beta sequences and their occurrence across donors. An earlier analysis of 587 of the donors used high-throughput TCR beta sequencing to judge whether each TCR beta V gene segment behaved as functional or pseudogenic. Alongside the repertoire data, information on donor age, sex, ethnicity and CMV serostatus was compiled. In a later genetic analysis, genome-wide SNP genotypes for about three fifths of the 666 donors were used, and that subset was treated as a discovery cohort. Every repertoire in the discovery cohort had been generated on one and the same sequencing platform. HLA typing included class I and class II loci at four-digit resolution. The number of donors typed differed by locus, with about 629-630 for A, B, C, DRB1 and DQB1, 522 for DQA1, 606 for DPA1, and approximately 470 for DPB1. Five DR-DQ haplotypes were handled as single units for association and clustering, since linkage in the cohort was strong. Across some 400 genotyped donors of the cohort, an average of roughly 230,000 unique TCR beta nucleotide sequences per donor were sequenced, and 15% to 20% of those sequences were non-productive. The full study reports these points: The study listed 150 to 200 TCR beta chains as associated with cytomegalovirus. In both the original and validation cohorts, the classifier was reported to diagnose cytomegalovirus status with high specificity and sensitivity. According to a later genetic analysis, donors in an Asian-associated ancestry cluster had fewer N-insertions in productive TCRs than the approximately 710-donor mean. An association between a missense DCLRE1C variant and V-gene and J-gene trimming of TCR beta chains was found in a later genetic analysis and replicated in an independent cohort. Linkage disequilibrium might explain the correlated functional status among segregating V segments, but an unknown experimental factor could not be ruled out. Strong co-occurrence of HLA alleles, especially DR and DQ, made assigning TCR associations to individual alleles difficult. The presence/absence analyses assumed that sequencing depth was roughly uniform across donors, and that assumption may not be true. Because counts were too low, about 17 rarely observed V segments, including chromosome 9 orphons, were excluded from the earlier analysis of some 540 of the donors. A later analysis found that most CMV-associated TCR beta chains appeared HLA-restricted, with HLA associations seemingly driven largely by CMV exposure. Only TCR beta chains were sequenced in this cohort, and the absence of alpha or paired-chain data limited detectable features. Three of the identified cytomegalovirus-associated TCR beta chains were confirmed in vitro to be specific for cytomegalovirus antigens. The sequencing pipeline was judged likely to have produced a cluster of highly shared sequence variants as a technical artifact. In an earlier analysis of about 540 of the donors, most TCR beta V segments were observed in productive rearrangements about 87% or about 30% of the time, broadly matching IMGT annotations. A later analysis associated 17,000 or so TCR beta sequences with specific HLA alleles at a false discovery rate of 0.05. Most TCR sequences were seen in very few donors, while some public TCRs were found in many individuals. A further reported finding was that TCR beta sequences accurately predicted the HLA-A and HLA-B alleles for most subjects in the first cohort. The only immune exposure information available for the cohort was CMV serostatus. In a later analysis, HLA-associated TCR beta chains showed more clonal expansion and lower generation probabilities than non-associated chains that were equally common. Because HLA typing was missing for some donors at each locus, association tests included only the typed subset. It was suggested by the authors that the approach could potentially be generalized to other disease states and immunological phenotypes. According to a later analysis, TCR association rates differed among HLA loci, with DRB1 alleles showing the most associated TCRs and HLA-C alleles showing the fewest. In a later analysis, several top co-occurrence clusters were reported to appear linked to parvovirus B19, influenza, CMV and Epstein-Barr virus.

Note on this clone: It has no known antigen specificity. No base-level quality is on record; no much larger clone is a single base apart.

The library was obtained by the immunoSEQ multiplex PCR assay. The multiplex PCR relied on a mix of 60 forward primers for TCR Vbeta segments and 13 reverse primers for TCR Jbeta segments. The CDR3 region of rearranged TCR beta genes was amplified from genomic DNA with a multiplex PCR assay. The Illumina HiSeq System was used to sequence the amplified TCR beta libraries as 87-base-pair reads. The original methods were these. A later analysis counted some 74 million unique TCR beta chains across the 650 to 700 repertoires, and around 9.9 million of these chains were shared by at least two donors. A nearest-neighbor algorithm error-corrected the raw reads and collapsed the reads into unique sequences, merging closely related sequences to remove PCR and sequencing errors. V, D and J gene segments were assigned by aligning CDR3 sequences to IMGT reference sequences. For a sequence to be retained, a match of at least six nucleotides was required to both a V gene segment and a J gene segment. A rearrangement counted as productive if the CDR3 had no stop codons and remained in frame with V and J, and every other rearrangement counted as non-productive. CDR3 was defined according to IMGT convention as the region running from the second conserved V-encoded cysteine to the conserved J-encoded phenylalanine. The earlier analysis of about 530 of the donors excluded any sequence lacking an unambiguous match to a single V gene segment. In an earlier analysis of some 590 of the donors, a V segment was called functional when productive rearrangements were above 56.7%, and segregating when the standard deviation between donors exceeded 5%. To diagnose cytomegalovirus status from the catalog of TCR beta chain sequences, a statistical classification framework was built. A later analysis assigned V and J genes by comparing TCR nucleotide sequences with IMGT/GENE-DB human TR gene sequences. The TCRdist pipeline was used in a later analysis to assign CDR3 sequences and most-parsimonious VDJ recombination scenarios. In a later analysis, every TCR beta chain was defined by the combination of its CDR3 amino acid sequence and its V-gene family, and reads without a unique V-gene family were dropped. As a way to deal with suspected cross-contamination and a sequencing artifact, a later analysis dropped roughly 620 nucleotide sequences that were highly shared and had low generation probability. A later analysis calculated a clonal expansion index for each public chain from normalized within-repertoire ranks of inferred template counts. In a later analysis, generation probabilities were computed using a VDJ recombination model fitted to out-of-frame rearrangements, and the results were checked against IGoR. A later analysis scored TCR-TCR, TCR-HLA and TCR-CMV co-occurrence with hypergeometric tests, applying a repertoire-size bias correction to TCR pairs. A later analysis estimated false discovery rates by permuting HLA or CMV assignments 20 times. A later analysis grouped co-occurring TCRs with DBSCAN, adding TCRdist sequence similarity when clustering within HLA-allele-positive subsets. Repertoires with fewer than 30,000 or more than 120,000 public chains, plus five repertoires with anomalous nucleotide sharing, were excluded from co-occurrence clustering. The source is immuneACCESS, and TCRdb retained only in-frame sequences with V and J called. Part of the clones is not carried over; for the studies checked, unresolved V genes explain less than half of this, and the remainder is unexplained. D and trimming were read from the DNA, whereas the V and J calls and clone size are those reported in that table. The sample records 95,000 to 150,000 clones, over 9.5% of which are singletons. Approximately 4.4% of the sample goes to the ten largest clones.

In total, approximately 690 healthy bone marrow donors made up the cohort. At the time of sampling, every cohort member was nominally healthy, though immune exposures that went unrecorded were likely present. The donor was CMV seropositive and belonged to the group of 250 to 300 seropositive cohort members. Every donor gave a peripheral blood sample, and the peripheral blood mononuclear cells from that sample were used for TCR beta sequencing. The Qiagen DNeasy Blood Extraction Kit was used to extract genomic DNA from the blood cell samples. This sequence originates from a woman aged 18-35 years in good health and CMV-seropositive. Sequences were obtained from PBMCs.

The CDR3 here reads CASSQVPQEALFF. The bases read TGCGCCAGCAGCCAAGTCCCCCAGGAAGCACTGTTTTTT. The rearranged chain carries TRBV4-1 and TRBJ1-4; the D gene cannot be resolved reliably. Looking up the germline V gene yields CDR1 MGHRA and CDR2 YSYEKL. V and J are truncated by 1 base and 13 bases respectively, leaving an intervening sequence of 13 bases. The CDR3, cysteine through phenylalanine, is 13 amino acids long. Only the CDR3 DNA is retained, 39 bases long and in frame from the first base.